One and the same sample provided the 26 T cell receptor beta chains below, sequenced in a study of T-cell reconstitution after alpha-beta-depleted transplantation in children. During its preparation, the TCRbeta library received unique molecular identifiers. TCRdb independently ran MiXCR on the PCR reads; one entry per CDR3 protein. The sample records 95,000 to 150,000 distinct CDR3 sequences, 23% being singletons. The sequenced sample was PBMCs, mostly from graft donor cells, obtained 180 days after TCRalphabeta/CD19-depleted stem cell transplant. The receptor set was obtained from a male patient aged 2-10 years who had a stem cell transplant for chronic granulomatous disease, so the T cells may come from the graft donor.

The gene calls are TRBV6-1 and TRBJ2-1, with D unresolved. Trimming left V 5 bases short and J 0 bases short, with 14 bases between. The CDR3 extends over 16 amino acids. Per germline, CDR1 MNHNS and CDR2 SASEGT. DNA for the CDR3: TGTGCCAGCAGTCGGCGTACACAAGGCTCCTACAATGAGCAGTTCTTC. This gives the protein CASSRRTQGSYNEQFF.

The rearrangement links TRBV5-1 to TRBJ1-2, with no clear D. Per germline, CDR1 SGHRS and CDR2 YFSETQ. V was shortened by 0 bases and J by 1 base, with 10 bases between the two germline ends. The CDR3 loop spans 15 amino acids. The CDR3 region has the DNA TGCGCCAGCAGCTTGGACCCGCACGATAACTATGGCTACACCTTC. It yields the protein CASSLDPHDNYGYTF.

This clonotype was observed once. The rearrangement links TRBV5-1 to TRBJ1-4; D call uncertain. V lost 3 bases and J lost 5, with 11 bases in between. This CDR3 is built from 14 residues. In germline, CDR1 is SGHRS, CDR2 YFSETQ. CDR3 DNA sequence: TGCGCCAGCAGCTCGGTACCCGGAAATGAAAAACTGTTTTTT. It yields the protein CASSSVPGNEKLFF.

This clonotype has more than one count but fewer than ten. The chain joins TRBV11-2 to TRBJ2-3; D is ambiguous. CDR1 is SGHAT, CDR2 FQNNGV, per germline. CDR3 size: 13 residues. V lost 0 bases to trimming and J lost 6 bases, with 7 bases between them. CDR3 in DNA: TGTGCCAGCAGCTTAGATCGCGGCGATACGCAGTATTTT. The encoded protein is CASSLDRGDTQYF. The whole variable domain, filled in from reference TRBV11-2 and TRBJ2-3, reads EAGVAQSPRYKIIEKRQSVAFWCNPISGHATLYWYQQILGQGPKLLIQFQNNGVVDDSQLPKDRFSAERLKGVDSTLKIQPAKLEDSAVYLCASSLDRGDTQYFGPGTRLTVL.

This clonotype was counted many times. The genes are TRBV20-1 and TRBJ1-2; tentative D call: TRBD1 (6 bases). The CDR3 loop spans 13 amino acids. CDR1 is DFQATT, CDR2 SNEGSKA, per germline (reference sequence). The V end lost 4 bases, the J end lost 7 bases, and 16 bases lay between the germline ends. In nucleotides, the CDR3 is TGCAGTGCTAACAGGGAACTCACGAGTGGCTACACCTTC. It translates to CSANRELTSGYTF.

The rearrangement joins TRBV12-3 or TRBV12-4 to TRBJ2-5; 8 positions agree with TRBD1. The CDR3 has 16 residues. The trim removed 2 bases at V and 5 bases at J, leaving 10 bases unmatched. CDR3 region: CASSLRRTGGPETQYF. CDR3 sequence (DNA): TGTGCCAGCAGTTTAAGGCGTACAGGGGGTCCCGAGACCCAGTACTTC.

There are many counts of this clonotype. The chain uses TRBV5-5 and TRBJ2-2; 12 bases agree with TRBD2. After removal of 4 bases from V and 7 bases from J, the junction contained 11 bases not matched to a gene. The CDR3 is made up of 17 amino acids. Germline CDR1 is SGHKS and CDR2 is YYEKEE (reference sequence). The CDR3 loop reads CASSGTLAGGLGGELFF. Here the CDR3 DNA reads TGTGCCAGCAGCGGAACGCTAGCGGGAGGGCTAGGCGGGGAGCTGTTTTTT.

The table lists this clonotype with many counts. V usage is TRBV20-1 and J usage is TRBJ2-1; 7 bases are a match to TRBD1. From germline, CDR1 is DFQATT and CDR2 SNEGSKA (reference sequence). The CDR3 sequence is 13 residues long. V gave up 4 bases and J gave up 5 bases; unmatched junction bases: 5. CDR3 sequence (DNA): TGCAGTGCTACCGGGACAGACAACAATGAGCAGTTCTTC. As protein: CSATGTDNNEQFF.

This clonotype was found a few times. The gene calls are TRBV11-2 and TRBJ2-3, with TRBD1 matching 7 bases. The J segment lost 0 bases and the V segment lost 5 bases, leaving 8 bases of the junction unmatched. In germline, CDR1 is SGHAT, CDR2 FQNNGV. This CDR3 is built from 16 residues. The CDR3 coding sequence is TGTGCCAGCAGCGGCCGCAGGGGGAGTAGCACAGATACGCAGTATTTT. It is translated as CASSGRRGSSTDTQYF.

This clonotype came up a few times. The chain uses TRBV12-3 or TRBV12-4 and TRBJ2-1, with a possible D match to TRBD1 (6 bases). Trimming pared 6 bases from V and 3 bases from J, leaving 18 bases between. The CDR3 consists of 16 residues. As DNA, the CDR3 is TGTGCCAGCAGCCCAGGACAGACTCCTGACTACAATGAGCAGTTCTTC. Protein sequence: CASSPGQTPDYNEQFF.

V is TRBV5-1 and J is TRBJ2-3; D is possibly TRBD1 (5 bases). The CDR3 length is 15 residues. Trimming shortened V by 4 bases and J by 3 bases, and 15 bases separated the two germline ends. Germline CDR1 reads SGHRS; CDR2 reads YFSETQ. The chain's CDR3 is CASSQLRGETDTQYF. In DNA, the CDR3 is TGCGCCAGCAGCCAACTAAGGGGCGAAACAGATACGCAGTATTTT.

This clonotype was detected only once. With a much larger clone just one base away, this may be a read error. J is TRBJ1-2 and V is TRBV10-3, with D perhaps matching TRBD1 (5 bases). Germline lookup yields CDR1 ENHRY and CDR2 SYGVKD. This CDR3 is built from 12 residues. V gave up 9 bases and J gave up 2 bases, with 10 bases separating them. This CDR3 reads CAISRGNYGYTF. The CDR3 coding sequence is TGTGCCATTTCACGGGGGAACTATGGCTACACCTTC.

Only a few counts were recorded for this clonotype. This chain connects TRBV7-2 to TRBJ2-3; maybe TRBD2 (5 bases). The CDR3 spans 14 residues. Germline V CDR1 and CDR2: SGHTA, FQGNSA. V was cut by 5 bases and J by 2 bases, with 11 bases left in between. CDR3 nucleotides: TGTGCCAGCAGCCGGCGGGTCCTCACAGATACGCAGTATTTT. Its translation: CASSRRVLTDTQYF.

The CDR3 sequence is CAISGAGGGNSEQFF. Written as DNA, the CDR3 is TGTGCCATCAGTGGTGCGGGAGGGGGTAACAGTGAGCAGTTCTTC. The chain uses TRBV10-3 and TRBJ2-1; 9 bases match TRBD2. Looked up from germline, CDR1 is ENHRY and CDR2 is SYGVKD. CDR3 length: 15 amino acids. After removal of 4 bases from V and 9 bases from J, the junction contained 10 bases not matched to a gene.

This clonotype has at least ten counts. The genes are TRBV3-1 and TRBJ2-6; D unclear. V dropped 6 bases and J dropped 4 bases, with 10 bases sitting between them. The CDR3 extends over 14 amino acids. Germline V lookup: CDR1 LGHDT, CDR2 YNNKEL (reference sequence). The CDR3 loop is CASRPYTGANVLTF. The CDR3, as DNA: TGTGCCAGCAGGCCTTACACCGGGGCCAACGTCCTGACTTTC.

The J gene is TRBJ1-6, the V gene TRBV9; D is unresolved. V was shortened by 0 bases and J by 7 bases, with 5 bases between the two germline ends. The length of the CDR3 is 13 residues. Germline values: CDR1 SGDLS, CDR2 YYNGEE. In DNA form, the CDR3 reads TGTGCCAGCAGCGTAGCGACGAATTCACCCCTCCACTTT. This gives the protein CASSVATNSPLHF.

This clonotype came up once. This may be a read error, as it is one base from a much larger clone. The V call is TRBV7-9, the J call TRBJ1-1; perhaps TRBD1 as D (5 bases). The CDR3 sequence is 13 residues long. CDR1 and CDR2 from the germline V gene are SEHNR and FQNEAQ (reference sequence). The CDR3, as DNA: TGTGCCAGCAGCTTCGAGGGGAGGACTGACGCTTTCTTT. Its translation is CASSFEGRTDAFF.

CDR3 coding DNA: TGTGCCAGCAGTTTAAGGCGTACTTATAATTCACCCCTCCACTTT. It specifies CASSLRRTYNSPLHF. V and J are TRBV12-3 or TRBV12-4 and TRBJ1-6; D ambiguous. The CDR3 loop spans 15 amino acids. V shed 2 bases and J shed 4 bases, with 9 bases lying between them.

The CDR3 nucleotides read TGTGCCAGCCGCATCCCGGGACTAGCGGACAATGAGCAGTTCTTC. Amino acid sequence: CASRIPGLADNEQFF. The chain joins TRBV11-2 to TRBJ2-1; 11 bases match TRBD2. The CDR3 spans 15 residues. V shed 8 bases and J 5 bases; nucleotides not matched to a gene: 8. Germline V CDR1 and CDR2: SGHAT, FQNNGV.

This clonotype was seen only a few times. The CDR3 region is CASSYSSANEKLFF. The CDR3 DNA reads as TGTGCCAGCAGTTACTCGTCCGCTAATGAAAAACTGTTTTTT. The gene calls are TRBV6-5 and TRBJ1-4, with D unclear. Trimming pared 0 bases from V and 3 bases from J, leaving 5 bases between. Germline CDR1 and CDR2: MNHEY and SVGAGI. The CDR3 contains 14 residues.

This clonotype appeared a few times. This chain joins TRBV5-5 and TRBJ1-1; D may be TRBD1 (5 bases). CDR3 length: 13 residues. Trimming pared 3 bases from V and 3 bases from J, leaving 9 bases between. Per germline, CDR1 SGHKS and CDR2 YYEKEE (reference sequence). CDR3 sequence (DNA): TGTGCCAGCAGCTGGGACGGGGACACTGAAGCTTTCTTT. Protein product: CASSWDGDTEAFF.

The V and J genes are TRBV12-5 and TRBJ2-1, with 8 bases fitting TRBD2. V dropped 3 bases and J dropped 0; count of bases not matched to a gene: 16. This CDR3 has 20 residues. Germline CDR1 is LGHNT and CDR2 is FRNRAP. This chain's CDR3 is CASGLGVKTAGASSYNEQFF. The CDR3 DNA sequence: TGTGCTAGTGGTTTAGGGGTTAAAACAGCGGGGGCGAGCTCCTACAATGAGCAGTTCTTC.

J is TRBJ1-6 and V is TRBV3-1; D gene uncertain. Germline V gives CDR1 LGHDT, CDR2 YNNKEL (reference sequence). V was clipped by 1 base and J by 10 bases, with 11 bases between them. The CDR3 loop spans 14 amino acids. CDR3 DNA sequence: TGTGCCAGCAGCCAAGCCGCACAGATCTCACCCCTCCACTTT. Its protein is CASSQAAQISPLHF. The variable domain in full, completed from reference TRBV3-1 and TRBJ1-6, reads DTAVSQTPKYLVTQMGNDKSIKCEQNLGHDTMYWYKQDSKKFLKIMFSYNNKELIINETVPNRFSPKSPDKAHLNLHINSLELGDSAVYFCASSQAAQISPLHFGNGTRLTVT.

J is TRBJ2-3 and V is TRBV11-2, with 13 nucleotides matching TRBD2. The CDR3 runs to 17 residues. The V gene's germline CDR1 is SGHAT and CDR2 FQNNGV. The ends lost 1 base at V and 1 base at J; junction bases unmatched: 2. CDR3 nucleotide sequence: TGTGCCAGCAGCTTAGTAGGGACTAGCGGGGGCACAGATACGCAGTATTTT. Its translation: CASSLVGTSGGTDTQYF.

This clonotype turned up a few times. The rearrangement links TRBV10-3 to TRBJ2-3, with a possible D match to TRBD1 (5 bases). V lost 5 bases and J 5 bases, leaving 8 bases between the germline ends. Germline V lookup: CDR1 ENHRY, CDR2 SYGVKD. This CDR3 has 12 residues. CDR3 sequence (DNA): TGTGCCATCAGTCCCCAGGGAGATACGCAGTATTTT. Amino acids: CAISPQGDTQYF.

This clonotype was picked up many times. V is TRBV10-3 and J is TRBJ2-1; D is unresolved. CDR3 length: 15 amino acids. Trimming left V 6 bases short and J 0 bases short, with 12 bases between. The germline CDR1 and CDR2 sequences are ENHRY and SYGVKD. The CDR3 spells CAISGPTSSYNEQFF. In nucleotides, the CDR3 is TGTGCCATCAGCGGACCCACAAGCTCCTACAATGAGCAGTTCTTC.